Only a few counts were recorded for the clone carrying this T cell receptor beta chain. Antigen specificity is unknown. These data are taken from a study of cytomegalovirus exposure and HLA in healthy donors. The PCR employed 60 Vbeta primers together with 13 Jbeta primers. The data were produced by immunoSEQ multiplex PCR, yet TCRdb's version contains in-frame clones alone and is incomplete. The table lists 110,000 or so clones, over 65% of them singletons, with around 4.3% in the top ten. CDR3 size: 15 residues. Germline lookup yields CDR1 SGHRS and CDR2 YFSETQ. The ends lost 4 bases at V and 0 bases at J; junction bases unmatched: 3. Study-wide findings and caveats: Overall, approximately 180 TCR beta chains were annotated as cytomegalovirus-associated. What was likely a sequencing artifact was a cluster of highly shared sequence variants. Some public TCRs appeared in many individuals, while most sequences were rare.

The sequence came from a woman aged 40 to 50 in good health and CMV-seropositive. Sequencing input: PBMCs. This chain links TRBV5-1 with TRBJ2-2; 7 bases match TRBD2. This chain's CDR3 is CASSTGTTNTGELFF. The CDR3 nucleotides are TGCGCCAGCAGCACCGGGACTACGAACACCGGGGAGCTGTTTTTT.